These 24 T cell receptor beta chains originate from one sample sequenced in a study of T-cell reconstitution after alpha-beta-depleted transplantation in children. The authors prepared the TCRbeta library with unique molecular identifiers. One entry per CDR3 protein results from TCRdb running MiXCR on the PCR reads. Found here are about 220,000 distinct CDR3 sequences, around a sixth of them singletons; the top ten hold around 44%. Sequencing was performed on PBMCs, mostly from graft donor cells, taken 360 days after TCRalphabeta/CD19-depleted stem cell transplant. These receptors came from a male patient aged 2-9 years who had a stem cell transplant for acute lymphoblastic leukemia, so the T cells may come from the graft donor.

V usage is TRBV5-1 and J usage is TRBJ1-5; TRBD1 matches at 11 bases. The CDR3 runs to 15 residues. J lost 7 bases, V lost 4 bases, and 7 bases had no gene match. CDR1 is SGHRS, CDR2 YFSETQ, per germline. The CDR3 reads CASSRDGTGGQPQHF. The CDR3 DNA follows: TGCGCCAGCAGCCGGGATGGGACAGGGGGGCAGCCCCAGCATTTT.

This chain connects TRBV28 to TRBJ2-7, with D possibly being TRBD1 (5 bases). V shed 7 bases and J shed 1 base, with 11 bases lying between them. Germline CDR1 MDHEN, CDR2 SYDVKM. The CDR3 consists of 13 residues. CDR3 sequence: CASNTQASYEQYF. In DNA, the CDR3 is TGTGCCAGCAACACACAGGCGTCCTACGAGCAGTACTTC.

For this clonotype: This CDR3 fails to terminate in the conserved phenylalanine or tryptophan, so it likely reflects a read error. V is TRBV12-3 or TRBV12-4 and J is TRBJ1-4; no clear D. V was pared by 6 bases and J by 5 bases, with 16 bases between. The CDR3 has 15 amino acids. DNA of the CDR3: TGTGCCAGCAGACCGTCTTGGGGAGAGAATGAAAAACTGTTTTGT. Amino acids: CASRPSWGENEKLFC.

This clonotype was seen a few times. The chain recombines TRBV20-1 with TRBJ2-3; 8 bases line up with TRBD2. Per germline, CDR1 DFQATT and CDR2 SNEGSKA (reference sequence). The CDR3 runs 13 residues. The V segment lost 3 bases and the J segment 4 bases; nucleotides outside the gene matches: 3. The CDR3 reads CSASGGASDTQYF. Written as DNA, the CDR3 is TGCAGTGCTAGCGGGGGGGCCTCAGATACGCAGTATTTT.

This clonotype was seen a handful of times. J is TRBJ2-2 and V is TRBV20-1; the D is unclear. Germline CDR1 DFQATT, CDR2 SNEGSKA (reference sequence). This CDR3 comprises 15 residues. Trimming removed 5 bases from V and 1 base from J, with 14 bases in between. The CDR3 sequence is CSAEGRAGNTGELFF. The CDR3 DNA reads TGCAGTGCTGAAGGACGCGCAGGGAACACCGGGGAGCTGTTTTTT.

The rearrangement links TRBV7-9 to TRBJ2-7; no definite D call. The CDR3 spans 14 residues. The germline V gene has CDR1 SEHNR and CDR2 FQNEAQ (reference sequence). V dropped 7 bases and J dropped 9 bases, with 22 bases sitting between them. CDR3 residues: CASTHSQIVLGQYF. CDR3 in DNA: TGTGCCAGCACCCACAGTCAGATAGTCCTCGGGCAGTACTTC.

The V and J genes are TRBV13 and TRBJ2-5; 7 bases map to TRBD2. CDR3 size: 13 residues. Per germline, CDR1 PRHDT and CDR2 FYEKMQ (reference sequence). J was trimmed by 5 bases and V by 5 bases; bases with no gene match: 5. The CDR3 spells CASSPTSWETQYF. The CDR3, as DNA: TGTGCCAGCAGCCCGACTAGCTGGGAGACCCAGTACTTC. Variable domain in full (rest from reference TRBV13 and TRBJ2-5): AAGVIQSPRHLIKEKRETATLKCYPIPRHDTVYWYQQGPGQDPQFLISFYEKMQSDKGSIPDRFSAQQFSDYHSELNMSSLELGDSALYFCASSPTSWETQYFGPGTRLLVL.

This chain joins TRBV11-2 and TRBJ2-1, with TRBD2 identical over 8 bases. The CDR3 has 15 residues. Unmatched junction bases numbered 8, after V lost 5 bases and J lost 5 bases. In germline, CDR1 is SGHAT, CDR2 FQNNGV. The CDR3 spells CASSAWTSQNNEQFF. The DNA for the CDR3 is TGTGCCAGCAGCGCTTGGACTAGCCAAAACAATGAGCAGTTCTTC. Based on the CDR3 plus reference TRBV11-2 and TRBJ2-1, the full variable domain is EAGVAQSPRYKIIEKRQSVAFWCNPISGHATLYWYQQILGQGPKLLIQFQNNGVVDDSQLPKDRFSAERLKGVDSTLKIQPAKLEDSAVYLCASSAWTSQNNEQFFGPGTRLTVL.

The genes are TRBV15 and TRBJ2-1, with D maybe TRBD2 (6 bases). This CDR3 contains 18 residues. The ends were cut back, 0 bases at V and 4 bases at J, with 19 bases in the middle. CDR1 LNHNV and CDR2 YYDKDF come from the germline V gene (reference sequence). In nucleotides, the CDR3 is TGTGCCACCAGCAGAGATTTTCGGGGGACGGGGAATTACAATGAGCAGTTCTTC. This translates into CATSRDFRGTGNYNEQFF.

CDR3 in amino acids: CASSRAGPETQYF. The CDR3 coding sequence is TGTGCCAGCAGCAGGGCAGGGCCCGAGACCCAGTACTTC. V and J are TRBV5-4 and TRBJ2-5, with D possibly TRBD1 on 5 matching bases. Germline CDR1 is SGHNT and CDR2 is YYREEE (reference sequence). The length of the CDR3 is 13 residues. V was shortened by 4 bases and J by 5 bases, with 12 bases between the two germline ends.

This clonotype was detected a few times. This chain connects TRBV20-1 to TRBJ2-1; D perhaps matches TRBD1 (5 bases). Germline values: CDR1 DFQATT, CDR2 SNEGSKA (reference sequence). V lost 5 bases and J 7 bases, leaving 12 bases between the germline ends. CDR3 length equals 12 residues. CDR3 nucleotides: TGCAGTGCTCCTAAAGGACAAAATGAGCAGTTCTTC. Protein: CSAPKGQNEQFF.

This clonotype was found many times. The chain has TRBV10-2 and TRBJ2-7; D possibly corresponds to TRBD1 (5 bases). V was shortened by 8 bases and J by 4 bases, with 9 bases between the two germline ends. This CDR3 is built from 11 residues. CDR1 and CDR2 (germline): WSHSY, SAAADI. CDR3 nucleotide sequence: TGCGCCAGCGCTGGGGCTTACGAGCAGTACTTC. It yields the protein CASAGAYEQYF.

This clonotype was counted between two and nine times. The rearrangement joins TRBV20-1 to TRBJ2-7, with 9 nucleotides matching TRBD2. The germline CDR1 and CDR2 sequences are DFQATT and SNEGSKA (reference sequence). Trimming cost V 7 bases and J 2 bases; bases outside gene matches: 3. This CDR3 has 12 amino acids. The CDR3 DNA reads TGCAGTGTCCGACTAGCGGCCTACGAGCAGTACTTC. It codes for CSVRLAAYEQYF.

The rearrangement links TRBV19 to TRBJ1-3; D perhaps matches TRBD1 (5 bases). The CDR3 loop spans 16 amino acids. V shed 2 bases and J shed 0 bases, with 11 bases lying between them. Germline values: CDR1 LNHDA, CDR2 SQIVND (reference sequence). CDR3 loop: CASSIPPGSSGNTIYF. The CDR3 nucleotides are TGTGCCAGTAGTATACCTCCAGGGAGCTCTGGAAACACCATATATTTT.

A few counts support this clonotype. The V call is TRBV5-1, the J call TRBJ2-1; D might be TRBD1 (5 bases). The CDR3 has 17 amino acids. Trimming took off 1 base at V and 0 bases at J, with 14 bases between the two ends. Germline V gives CDR1 SGHRS, CDR2 YFSETQ. The CDR3 DNA reads TGCGCCAGCAGCTTGACCCGACAGAGGACCTCCTACAATGAGCAGTTCTTC. Residues: CASSLTRQRTSYNEQFF.

This clonotype showed up just a few times. The rearrangement uses TRBV29-1 and TRBJ2-5; unclear D gene. This CDR3 has 14 residues. CDR1 and CDR2 (germline): SQVTM, ANQGSEA. V lost 5 bases and J 6 bases, leaving 19 bases between the germline ends. The CDR3 region is CSVQLGQIQKTQYF. The CDR3, as DNA: TGCAGCGTTCAACTCGGGCAGATACAAAAGACCCAGTACTTC.

This sequence joins TRBV28 and TRBJ2-7; D not resolved. The ends were cut back, 10 bases at V and 1 base at J, with 11 bases in the middle. CDR3 length equals 12 residues. Looked up from germline, CDR1 is MDHEN and CDR2 is SYDVKM. DNA for the CDR3: TGTGCCACCGCCGGCGGTTCCTACGAGCAGTACTTC. Its translation is CATAGGSYEQYF.

This clonotype was detected only once. A junction end diverges from the germline sequence, so it may reflect a read error. The chain carries TRBV9 and TRBJ2-7; unclear D gene. CDR3 size: 14 residues. In germline, CDR1 is SGDLS, CDR2 YYNGEE. The CDR3 region has the DNA TGTACCAGCAGCGCTGAGGAACACTTCTACGAGCAGTACTTC. Translation: CTSSAEEHFYEQYF.

Remarks on this clonotype: The junction and the germline gene differ at one end; a read error may be behind it. The J gene is TRBJ2-1, the V gene TRBV20-1, with TRBD2 matching over 8 bases. The CDR3 spans 15 residues. Germline CDR1 and CDR2: DFQATT and SNEGSKA (reference sequence). The CDR3 spells CCASGLAGTYNEQFF. CDR3 DNA sequence: TGCTGTGCTAGCGGTCTAGCGGGCACCTACAATGAGCAGTTCTTC.

Here the CDR3 reads CASSRYGGHNEQFF. In DNA, the CDR3 is TGTGCCAGCAGCCGTTATGGGGGTCACAATGAGCAGTTCTTC. This chain links TRBV5-6 with TRBJ2-1, with D perhaps TRBD1 or TRBD2 (5 bases each). With 4 bases removed from V and 5 bases from J, the gap between germline ends came to 13 bases. Germline assignment: CDR1 SGHDT and CDR2 YYEEEE. CDR3 length equals 14 residues.

This chain links TRBV6-1 with TRBJ2-2, with D possibly TRBD2 on 5 matching bases. Trimming shortened V by 5 bases and J by 5 bases, and 12 bases separated the two germline ends. The germline V gene has CDR1 MNHNS and CDR2 SASEGT. The CDR3 covers 14 residues. CDR3: CASSRELGTGELFF. The CDR3, as DNA: TGTGCCAGCAGTAGGGAGTTGGGAACCGGGGAGCTGTTTTTT.

A few counts support this clonotype. V usage is TRBV5-1 and J usage is TRBJ1-1, with TRBD1 matching 8 bases. Germline V gene lookup returns CDR1 SGHRS and CDR2 YFSETQ. This CDR3 region has 13 residues. With V trimmed by 5 bases and J by 5 bases, 5 bases remained unmatched. CDR3 nucleotides: TGCGCCAGCAGACAGGGGGAGGTAACTGAAGCTTTCTTT. This sequence encodes CASRQGEVTEAFF. The whole variable domain, remainder taken from reference TRBV5-1 and TRBJ1-1, is KAGVTQTPRYLIKTRGQQVTLSCSPISGHRSVSWYQQTPGQGLQFLFEYFSETQRNKGNFPGRFSGRQFSNSRSEMNVSTLELGDSALYLCASRQGEVTEAFFGQGTRLTVV.

This chain connects TRBV6-5 to TRBJ1-1; D might be TRBD1 (6 bases). V was pared by 4 bases and J by 0 bases, with 15 bases between. This CDR3 is built from 16 residues. Germline lookup yields CDR1 MNHEY and CDR2 SVGAGI. CDR3 DNA: TGTGCCAGCAGTTGGGGGGACAAATTTATGAACACTGAAGCTTTCTTT. Encoded protein: CASSWGDKFMNTEAFF.

The rearrangement links TRBV12-3 or TRBV12-4 to TRBJ2-4, with TRBD1 matching over 9 bases. CDR3 length: 14 amino acids. With V trimmed by 4 bases and J by 7 bases, 5 bases remained unmatched. CDR3 sequence reads: CASSYWTGENIQYF. The CDR3 DNA sequence: TGTGCCAGCAGTTATTGGACAGGGGAGAACATTCAGTACTTC.